A selection of T cell receptor beta chains follows, all from one sample in a study of blood T cell repertoires in COVID-19. This table comes from immunoSEQ multiplex PCR, and its TCRdb copy is limited to in-frame clones, with some not included. The table has under 150,000 clones, around 88% seen once. Sequencing was performed on peripheral blood. The receptors were gathered from a human donor in a cohort sampled during active COVID-19. Each CDR3 is given with its conserved first and last residue. D genes are given only for firm matches. For some rows the clone size is stated as once, few or many, or as a class when expanded; others skip it.

d_call j_call v_call cdr3_length clone_size cdr3_nt cdr3_aa
NA TRBJ2-1 TRBV4-1 13 NA TGCGCCAGCAGCCAAGCCCAGGTTTATGAGCAGTTCTTC CASSQAQVYEQFF
NA TRBJ2-3 TRBV5-4 16 NA TGTGCCAGCAGAGCCGGGACTTCCAGCCGCACAGATACGCAGTATTTT CASRAGTSSRTDTQYF
TRBD1 TRBJ1-2 TRBV6-5 15 few TGTGCCAGCAGATCTCCGGGACAGGGTGGAGGTGGCTACACCTTC CASRSPGQGGGGYTF
NA TRBJ1-5 TRBV15 16 NA TGTGCCACCAGCAGATCCCCCCGCCCGCGGGACCAGCCCCAGCATTTT CATSRSPRPRDQPQHF
TRBD2 TRBJ2-7 TRBV18 17 NA TGTGCCAGCTCACCACCGGCTAGCGGGGCAAGCTCCTACGAGCAGTACTTC CASSPPASGASSYEQYF
TRBD1 TRBJ2-5 TRBV5-5 15 once TGTGCCAGCAGCTGGGGACAGGGGGCAGGGAAGACCCAGTACTTC CASSWGQGAGKTQYF
TRBD1 TRBJ2-7 TRBV18 15 once TGTGCCAGCTCACCACGGGACAGGGGATCCTACGAGCAGTACTTC CASSPRDRGSYEQYF
NA TRBJ2-1 TRBV2 12 NA TGTGCCAGCAGTGCGAGGGACAATGAGCAGTTCTTC CASSARDNEQFF
NA TRBJ1-5 TRBV10-3 14 NA TGTGCCATCAGTGAGGAGCGTAGCAATCAGCCCCAGCATTTT CAISEERSNQPQHF
NA TRBJ1-1 TRBV12-3/TRBV12-4 13 NA TGTGCCAGCAGTCACGGTCGGAACACTGAAGCTTTCTTT CASSHGRNTEAFF
NA TRBJ2-7 TRBV24-1 14 NA TGTGCCACCAGTGATTTGAACAGGGCCTACGAGCAGTACTTC CATSDLNRAYEQYF
TRBD1 TRBJ2-5 TRBV14 15 NA TGTGCCAGCAGCCCAGGGGGAAGTATTCAAGAGACCCAGTACTTC CASSPGGSIQETQYF
NA TRBJ2-2 TRBV2 15 NA TGTGCCAGCAGTGCGGAGACCGATAACACCGGGGAGCTGTTTTTT CASSAETDNTGELFF
NA TRBJ1-1 TRBV6-5 15 NA TGTGCCAGCAGCCCGAAACGGGGGGCGAACACTGAAGCTTTCTTT CASSPKRGANTEAFF
TRBD1 TRBJ1-4 TRBV6-5 15 NA TGTGCCAGCAGTTACTCCTTCGGGACAGGGATAAAACTGTTTTTT CASSYSFGTGIKLFF
TRBD2 TRBJ2-5 TRBV4-1 14 NA TGCGCCAGCAGCCAGCTAGCGGGGTCAGAGACCCAGTACTTC CASSQLAGSETQYF
NA TRBJ2-2 TRBV6-6 13 NA TGTGCCAGCAGTTACTCTCGCGCCGGGGAGCTGTTTTTT CASSYSRAGELFF
TRBD2 TRBJ2-5 TRBV7-2 15 NA TGTGCCAGCGGCCTAGCGGGGGGGCTACAAGAGACCCAGTACTTC CASGLAGGLQETQYF
TRBD1 TRBJ2-1 TRBV4-1 16 few TGCGCCAGCAGCCAGACCCGGGACAGGCTCTACAATGAGCAGTTCTTC CASSQTRDRLYNEQFF
TRBD1 TRBJ1-2 TRBV7-9 15 NA TGTGCCAGCAGCGGGGGAACAGGGGGCAGCTATGGCTACACCTTC CASSGGTGGSYGYTF
NA TRBJ2-2 TRBV21-1 16 once TGTGCCAGCAGCAAAGTAGGCAGGGATAGAACCGGGGAGCTGTTTTTT CASSKVGRDRTGELFF
TRBD1 TRBJ1-5 TRBV7-9 18 few TGTGCCAGCAGCTTAGAGGGACAGGGGACCTATAGCAATCAGCCCCAGCATTTT CASSLEGQGTYSNQPQHF
NA TRBJ2-1 TRBV4-3 14 once TGCGCCAGCAGCCAACTAGGACACAACAATGAGCAGTTCTTC CASSQLGHNNEQFF
TRBD2 TRBJ2-7 TRBV27 18 NA TGTGCCAGCAGTTTATTTGGGACTAGCGGGGGGGGAACCTACGAGCAGTACTTC CASSLFGTSGGGTYEQYF
NA TRBJ1-6 TRBV7-2 17 NA TGTGCCAGCAGCTTAGCGCAAGGAGGGTTATTGAATTCACCCCTCCACTTT CASSLAQGGLLNSPLHF
NA TRBJ2-4 TRBV19 15 NA TGTGCCAGTAGCCACGGCGGGGTAGCCAAAAACATTCAGTACTTC CASSHGGVAKNIQYF
NA TRBJ2-7 TRBV5-5 14 NA TGTGCCAGCAGCTTGGCTGGGAGCTCCTACGAGCAGTACTTC CASSLAGSSYEQYF
NA TRBJ2-7 TRBV9 11 NA TGTGCCAGCAGTCAAGGGGGAGAGCAGTACTTC CASSQGGEQYF
NA TRBJ1-1 TRBV30 13 NA TGTGCCTGGAGTGTAGAGGTAGGCACTGAAGCTTTCTTT CAWSVEVGTEAFF
TRBD1 TRBJ1-1 TRBV5-6 14 NA TGTGCCAGCAAGACAGGGGGAATTAACACTGAAGCTTTCTTT CASKTGGINTEAFF
TRBD1 TRBJ1-3 TRBV5-1 20 NA TGCGCCAGCAGCTTGAGGGGAAGTCAGCGACAGGGAGAAACTGGAAACACCATATATTTT CASSLRGSQRQGETGNTIYF
NA TRBJ2-2 TRBV27 15 NA TGTGCCAGCCCTTCGAGCAGCGCGCGGACCGGGGAGCTGTTTTTT CASPSSSARTGELFF
TRBD1 TRBJ1-5 TRBV4-2 17 NA TGTGCCAGCAGCCAAGATTTGGGACAGTTTAGCAATCAGCCCCAGCATTTT CASSQDLGQFSNQPQHF
TRBD1 TRBJ2-7 TRBV10-3 14 NA TGTGCCATCAGTAGTGGACAGGGAGACTACGAGCAGTACTTC CAISSGQGDYEQYF
TRBD1 TRBJ2-7 TRBV7-8 16 NA TGTGCCAGCAGCCCCCAGGGTGGACAGGGGTGGGTGGAGAGGGACTTC CASSPQGGQGWVERDF
NA TRBJ1-1 TRBV2 14 NA TGTGCCAGCAGTGAAGACGGTCCGAACACTGAAGCTTTCTTT CASSEDGPNTEAFF
TRBD1 TRBJ1-4 TRBV5-4 17 few TGTGCCAGCAGCTTGGAAGCCCAGGGGGCGGGGGATGAAAAACTGTTTTTT CASSLEAQGAGDEKLFF
TRBD1 TRBJ2-7 TRBV5-4 14 NA TGTGCCAGCAGCTCCGGACAGGCCTCCTACGAGCAGTACTTC CASSSGQASYEQYF
TRBD1 TRBJ1-5 TRBV30 13 NA TGTGCCTTCGGGACAGGGGGCAATCAGCCCCAGCATTTT CAFGTGGNQPQHF
NA TRBJ2-2 TRBV5-1 13 NA TGCGCCAGCAGCTTACGGACAACCGGGGAGCTGTTTTTT CASSLRTTGELFF
TRBD1 TRBJ1-2 TRBV5-1 14 once TGCGCCAGCAGCTTGGGTGGGACAGGGAACGGCTACACCTTC CASSLGGTGNGYTF
TRBD1 TRBJ2-7 TRBV6-5 16 NA TGTGCCAGCAGTTACCGCCCCGGCAGGGGGTATTGGGAGCAGTACTTC CASSYRPGRGYWEQYF
NA TRBJ2-3 TRBV5-1 16 NA TGCGCCAGCAGCTTGAGGCCAGGGGAATTCACAGATACGCAGTATTTT CASSLRPGEFTDTQYF
NA TRBJ1-4 TRBV7-9 16 NA TGTGCCAGCAGCTACAGGTGGGAGGACCTCAATGAAAAACTGTTTTTT CASSYRWEDLNEKLFF
NA TRBJ1-2 TRBV18 15 NA TGTGCCAGCTCACCACGGGCCAGCTCTAACTATGGCTACACCTTC CASSPRASSNYGYTF
TRBD2 TRBJ2-3 TRBV9 14 once TGTGCCAGCGGTCTAGCGGGGGGAACAGATACGCAGTATTTT CASGLAGGTDTQYF
NA TRBJ2-2 TRBV7-3 14 NA TGTGCCAGCAGCTTTTGTAAGTGTGCGGGGGAGCTGTTTTTT CASSFCKCAGELFF
NA TRBJ2-5 TRBV7-2 11 NA TGTGCCAGCAGCCCCTCGGAGACCCAGTACTTC CASSPSETQYF
NA TRBJ2-1 TRBV11-1 13 NA TGTGCCAGCAGCCCTACCCATCCCATAGAGCAGTTCTTC CASSPTHPIEQFF
NA TRBJ2-1 TRBV6-2/TRBV6-3 12 NA TGTGCCAGCAGTTACTCGACGGGAGAGCAGTTCTTC CASSYSTGEQFF
NA TRBJ2-1 TRBV6-5 13 once TGTGCCAGCAGTTACTCCACTGGCAATGAGCAGTTCTTC CASSYSTGNEQFF